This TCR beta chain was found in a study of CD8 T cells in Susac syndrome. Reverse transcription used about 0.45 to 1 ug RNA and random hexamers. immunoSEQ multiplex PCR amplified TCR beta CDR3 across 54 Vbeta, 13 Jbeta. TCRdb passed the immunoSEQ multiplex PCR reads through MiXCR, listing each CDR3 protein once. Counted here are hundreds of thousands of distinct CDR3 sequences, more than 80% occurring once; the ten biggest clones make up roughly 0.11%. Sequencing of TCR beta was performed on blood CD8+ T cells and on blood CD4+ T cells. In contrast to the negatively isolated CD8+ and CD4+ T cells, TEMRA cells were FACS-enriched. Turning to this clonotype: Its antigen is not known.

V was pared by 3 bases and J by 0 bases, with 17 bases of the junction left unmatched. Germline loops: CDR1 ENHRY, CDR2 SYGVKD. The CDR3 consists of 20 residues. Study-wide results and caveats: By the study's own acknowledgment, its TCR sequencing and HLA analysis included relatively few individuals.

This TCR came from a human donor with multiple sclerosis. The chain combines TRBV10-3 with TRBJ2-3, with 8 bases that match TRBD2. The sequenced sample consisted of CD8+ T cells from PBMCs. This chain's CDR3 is CAISDLGRVASRSSTDTQYF. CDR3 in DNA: TGTGCCATCAGTGATCTCGGGAGGGTAGCTAGCCGTTCTAGCACAGATACGCAGTATTTT.